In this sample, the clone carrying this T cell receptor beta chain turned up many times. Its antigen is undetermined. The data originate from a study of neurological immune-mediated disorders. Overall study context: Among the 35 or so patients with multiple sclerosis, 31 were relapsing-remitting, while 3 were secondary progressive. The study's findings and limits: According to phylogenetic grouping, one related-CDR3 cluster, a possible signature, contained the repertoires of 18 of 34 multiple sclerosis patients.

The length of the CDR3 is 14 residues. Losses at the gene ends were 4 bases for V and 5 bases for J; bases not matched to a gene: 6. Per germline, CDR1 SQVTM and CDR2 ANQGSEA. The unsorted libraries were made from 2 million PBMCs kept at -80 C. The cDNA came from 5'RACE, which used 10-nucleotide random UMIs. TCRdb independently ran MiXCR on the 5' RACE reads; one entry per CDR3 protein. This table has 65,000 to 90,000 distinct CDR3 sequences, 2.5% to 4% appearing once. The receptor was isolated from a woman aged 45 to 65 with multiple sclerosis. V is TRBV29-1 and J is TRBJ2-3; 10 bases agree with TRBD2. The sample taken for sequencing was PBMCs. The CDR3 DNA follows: TGCAGCGTTGTACTAGCGGGGACACTAGATACGCAGTATTTT. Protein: CSVVLAGTLDTQYF.